These 21 T cell receptor beta chains share one sample of origin, sequenced in a study of OX40 agonist ivuxolimab in advanced cancers. Only in-frame clones appear in the TCRdb table, and some are missing; sequencing was by immunoSEQ multiplex PCR. The sample records 65,000 to 80,000 clones, around 91% being singletons. The specimen was CD4+ or CD8+ T cells sorted from blood, collected in a trial of the OX40 agonist ivuxolimab. All receptors derive from an adult with an advanced solid tumor such as melanoma, head and neck, liver or kidney cancer.

This rearrangement joins TRBV10-3 to TRBJ2-7, with 7 bases identical to TRBD2. The CDR3 runs to 13 residues. Germline V gives CDR1 ENHRY, CDR2 SYGVKD. Unmatched junction bases numbered 2, after V lost 3 bases and J lost 3 bases. The CDR3 loop reads CAISEGRGYEQYF. The CDR3 coding sequence is TGTGCCATCAGTGAAGGGAGGGGCTACGAGCAGTACTTC.

The V and J genes are TRBV27 and TRBJ2-7; 11 bases map to TRBD2. The CDR3 extends over 22 amino acids. Trimming at V came to 6 bases and at J to 0 bases, leaving 25 bases not matched to a gene. Germline CDR1 MNHEY, CDR2 SMNVEV (reference sequence). Here the CDR3 reads CASRGLTWRASGRHRSSYEQYF. The CDR3 DNA follows: TGTGCCAGCAGGGGTTTAACTTGGCGGGCTAGCGGGAGGCATAGGAGCTCCTACGAGCAGTACTTC.

This chain links TRBV10-3 with TRBJ1-2, with 9 bases fitting TRBD1. V lost 2 bases to trimming and J lost 5 bases; unmatched junction nucleotides: 6. This CDR3 is built from 15 residues. CDR1 is ENHRY, CDR2 SYGVKD, per germline. Here the CDR3 DNA reads TGTGCCATCAGTGAGCAGACAGGGGGATTTTATGGCTACACCTTC. The encoded protein is CAISEQTGGFYGYTF.

The genes are TRBV11-2 and TRBJ2-5, with TRBD2 identical over 11 bases. Germline lookup yields CDR1 SGHAT and CDR2 FQNNGV. The CDR3 contains 14 residues. J gave up 4 bases and V 5 bases, and 3 bases lay outside the gene matches. For the CDR3, the DNA is TGTGCCAGCAGCACCGGGACTAGCGGAGAGACCCAGTACTTC. As protein: CASSTGTSGETQYF.

The V gene is TRBV18, the J gene TRBJ1-5; D may be TRBD1 (6 bases). The CDR3 consists of 15 residues. Germline V gene sequence: CDR1 KGHSH, CDR2 LQKENI. V lost 1 base and J lost 7, with 14 bases in between. The CDR3 sequence is CASSPQQGDGQPQHF. The DNA for the CDR3 is TGTGCCAGCTCACCACAACAGGGTGACGGGCAGCCCCAGCATTTT.

The chain uses TRBV5-1 and TRBJ2-3, with TRBD2 matching over 8 bases. This CDR3 contains 18 residues. J was trimmed by 7 bases and V by 5 bases; bases with no gene match: 21. The germline V gene has CDR1 SGHRS and CDR2 YFSETQ. For the CDR3, the DNA is TGCGCCAGCAGGGTAGTAGTAGGATCGAGCGGGAGATCAAATACGCAGTATTTT. Amino acids: CASRVVVGSSGRSNTQYF.

As regards this clone: At one of its ends the junction is not consistent with the germline gene, which may arise from a read error. The same CDR3 also results from other DNA sequences found in this sample. V and J are TRBV10-3 and TRBJ2-7; 7 nucleotides line up with TRBD1. Per germline, CDR1 ENHRY and CDR2 SYGVKD. The CDR3 has 11 residues. The CDR3 region is CAIRQGTVPLF. Here the CDR3 DNA reads TGTGCTATCAGGCAAGGGACAGTCCCCCTATTC.

This chain uses TRBV15 with TRBJ2-2; D may correspond to TRBD1 or TRBD2 (6 bases each). The CDR3 sequence is 17 residues long. Trimming took off 0 bases at V and 3 bases at J, with 14 bases between the two ends. Germline V CDR1 and CDR2: LNHNV, YYDKDF (reference sequence). The CDR3 nucleotides are TGTGCCACCAGCAGAGATCATCCGGGGGCAGACACCGGGGAGCTGTTTTTT. It translates to CATSRDHPGADTGELFF.

The V call is TRBV5-6, the J call TRBJ1-6, with 9 bases lining up with TRBD1. The germline CDR1 and CDR2 sequences are SGHDT and YYEEEE. V lost 1 base, J lost 7 bases, and 6 bases stayed unmatched. The CDR3 has 16 amino acids. CDR3 sequence reads: CASSLLGQGPNSPLHF. The CDR3 DNA sequence: TGTGCCAGCAGCTTGTTGGGACAGGGCCCGAATTCACCCCTCCACTTT.

This clone turned up a few times. The chain links TRBV5-6 to TRBJ2-7; D is uncertain. V lost 4 bases and J 3 bases, leaving 5 bases between the germline ends. The germline gives CDR1 SGHDT, CDR2 YYEEEE. This CDR3 region has 11 residues. This CDR3 reads CASSRFYEQYF. The CDR3 DNA reads TGTGCCAGCAGCCGGTTCTACGAGCAGTACTTC. The variable domain in full, with the rest retrieved from reference TRBV5-6 and TRBJ2-7, is DAGVTQSPTHLIKTRGQQVTLRCSPKSGHDTVSWYQQALGQGPQFIFQYYEEEERQRGNFPDRFSGHQFPNYSSELNVNALLLGDSALYLCASSRFYEQYFGPGTRLTVT.

The J gene is TRBJ1-5, the V gene TRBV5-1; D might be TRBD1 (6 bases). V was cut by 0 bases and J by 0 bases, with 7 bases left in between. Germline-derived CDR1 and CDR2 are SGHRS and YFSETQ. The CDR3 consists of 15 residues. The CDR3 sequence is CASSLADSSNQPQHF. DNA for the CDR3: TGCGCCAGCAGCTTGGCGGACAGTAGCAATCAGCCCCAGCATTTT.

This rearrangement joins TRBV7-9 to TRBJ2-3; D may be TRBD2 (6 bases). The ends were cut back, 3 bases at V and 6 bases at J, with 16 bases in the middle. CDR3 length: 15 residues. Germline CDR1 reads SEHNR; CDR2 reads FQNEAQ (reference sequence). In DNA, the CDR3 is TGTGCCAGCAGCTTTGTAGCGGTGCCGGGGGATACGCAGTATTTT. Translation: CASSFVAVPGDTQYF.

The chain is built from TRBV4-1 and TRBJ2-1; a possible D gene is TRBD1 (5 bases). Between the trimmed V and J ends, which lost 0 bases and 3 bases, there was a span of 15 bases. The CDR3 consists of 17 residues. Germline V CDR1 and CDR2: MGHRA, YSYEKL. CDR3 DNA: TGCGCCAGCAGCCAAGAAGTTGCAGGGTGGGGCTACAATGAGCAGTTCTTC. Translating it yields CASSQEVAGWGYNEQFF.

The chain couples TRBV4-1 to TRBJ1-5; no clear D gene. Germline V gene lookup returns CDR1 MGHRA and CDR2 YSYEKL. The CDR3 loop spans 15 amino acids. The V and J ends lost 4 bases and 1 base respectively, with 11 bases between them. The CDR3 nucleotides read TGCGCCAGCAGCCTCACCGACACGAGCAATCAGCCCCAGCATTTT. Its protein product is CASSLTDTSNQPQHF.

The chain couples TRBV18 to TRBJ1-5; D uncertain. The CDR3 is made up of 14 amino acids. V lost 3 bases and J lost 3, with 9 bases in between. Germline loops: CDR1 KGHSH, CDR2 LQKENI. The CDR3 here is CASSPSNTNQPQHF. CDR3 bases: TGTGCCAGCTCACCCTCTAACACCAATCAGCCCCAGCATTTT.

The rearrangement links TRBV6-5 to TRBJ2-7; the match to TRBD2 covers 7 bases. Germline trimming cut 5 bases from V and 2 bases from J; bases unmatched to any gene: 6. The germline V gene has CDR1 MNHEY and CDR2 SVGAGI. This CDR3 comprises 14 residues. CDR3 protein: CASSGGGGTYEQYF. The CDR3 DNA reads TGTGCCAGCAGTGGGGGGGGAGGGACCTACGAGCAGTACTTC.

V and J are TRBV30 and TRBJ2-2, with D unresolved. Trimming took 0 bases from V and 7 from J, leaving 9 bases between them. The CDR3 spans 13 residues. Germline V gene lookup returns CDR1 GTSNPN and CDR2 SVGIG (reference sequence). This CDR3 reads CAWSVQLGGELFF. CDR3 DNA sequence: TGTGCCTGGAGTGTACAGCTCGGCGGGGAGCTGTTTTTT.

V and J are TRBV7-2 and TRBJ2-3, with TRBD2 as a possible D gene (7 bases). The germline V gene has CDR1 SGHTA and CDR2 FQGNSA. The V and J ends lost 5 bases and 2 bases respectively, with 14 bases between them. This CDR3 comprises 15 residues. The CDR3 loop reads CASSRGGRNTDTQYF. CDR3 nucleotides: TGTGCCAGCAGCAGGGGGGGACGTAACACAGATACGCAGTATTTT.

This rearrangement joins TRBV27 to TRBJ2-7; a weak D match, TRBD2 (6 bases). The germline gives CDR1 MNHEY, CDR2 SMNVEV (reference sequence). V lost 11 bases, J lost 0 bases, and 29 bases lay in between. The CDR3 has 18 residues. The CDR3 is CAPRDSQRRFLSSYEQYF. Here the CDR3 DNA reads TGTGCCCCTCGGGACTCACAAAGACGGTTTTTAAGCTCCTACGAGCAGTACTTC.

In its sample, this clone ranks as medium-sized (0.01 to 0.1%). The gene calls are TRBV6-5 and TRBJ2-7; 8 bases line up with TRBD1. J gave up 7 bases and V 5 bases, and 7 bases lay outside the gene matches. The CDR3 sequence is 13 residues long. Per the germline V gene, CDR1 is MNHEY and CDR2 is SVGAGI. The CDR3 here is CASSKDRAREQYF. In DNA, the CDR3 is TGTGCCAGCAGTAAGGACAGGGCGCGGGAGCAGTACTTC.

This chain connects TRBV28 to TRBJ2-7; maybe TRBD1 (5 bases). The CDR3 spans 12 residues. With 6 bases removed from V and 6 bases from J, the gap between germline ends came to 12 bases. The germline V gene encodes CDR1 MDHEN and CDR2 SYDVKM. The CDR3 nucleotides read TGTGCCAGCAGACAGGACCTCTCCGAGCAGTACTTC. This sequence encodes CASRQDLSEQYF. The full variable domain, with the rest looked up from reference TRBV28 and TRBJ2-7, is DVKVTQSSRYLVKRTGEKVFLECVQDMDHENMFWYRQDPGLGLRLIYFSYDVKMKEKGDIPEGYSVSREKKERFSLILESASTNQTSMYLCASRQDLSEQYFGPGTRLTVT.